The present entry profiles one T cell receptor (beta chain) with its context. The clone's antigen remains unknown. No clone much larger than this one lies a single base away; base qualities are absent. Ficoll-Paque density gradient centrifugation was used to isolate PBMCs. V and J are truncated by 7 bases and 2 bases respectively, leaving an intervening sequence of 17 bases. The CDR1 and CDR2 encoded by the germline V gene are MNHEY and SVGAGI. The CDR3 runs 15 amino acids, cysteine and phenylalanine included. The only DNA kept is the CDR3, 45 bases in frame from the first base. The data were produced on an Illumina NovaSeq 6000. TCRalpha and TCRbeta cDNA libraries were constructed by 5'RACE with constant-segment primers, with sample barcodes and unique molecular identifiers being introduced. Trizol reagent was used to extract RNA from every sample. The libraries were amplified in two PCR steps, and the second step added a second sample barcode and Illumina TruSeq adapters. The libraries were sequenced on an Illumina NovaSeq using 2 x 150 bp paired-end reads. In the paper's pipeline: Reads were demultiplexed and collapsed into UMI-guided consensus sequences with migec v1.2.7. Using mixcr v2.1.11, UMI consensuses were aligned to TRA and TRB V and J templates and then assembled into clonotypes. Clonotypes were classified as expanded or contracted when called significant by both edgeR and NoisET, with noise models trained on biological replicates. For edgeR calls, the thresholds were a false discovery rate-adjusted p below 0.01 and a log2 fold-change of 1. As an exploratory analysis of dynamics, max-normalized trajectories of the 1000 most abundant clonotypes were examined by PCA with hierarchical clustering. The CD4 or CD8 phenotype of responding clones was assigned using the separately sequenced CD4+ and CD8+ repertoires. Using fastp at Q25 and MiXCR, TCRdb reprocessed the public reads and kept productive beta chains. Each record represents a unique CDR3 protein, reported with the most common genes and DNA among its rows. TCRdb's processing, not the study's, gives the V and J calls here. For this sample the table gives 250,000 to 400,000 distinct CDR3 sequences, of which 14% were detected only once. The ten largest make up 20% to 25% of the sample.

This entry is derived from a study of T-cell memory formation after mild COVID-19 (TCRdb year 2021). For the study in its entirety: TCR sequence clusters from the two donors were largely donor specific. Longitudinal TCRalpha and TCRbeta repertoire sequencing tracked T-cell clones expanding and contracting after mild COVID-19 in a couple of donors. The cohort comprised two young, previously healthy adult volunteers, one female and one male.

General study outcomes and caveats: The second-wave clones that peaked on day 37 were not confirmed to be SARS-CoV-2 specific. Some responding clones were detected in pre-infection memory, suggesting pre-existing cross-reactive memory T cells joined the SARS-CoV-2 response. Clones contracting from day 15 to 85 had balanced CD4/CD8 phenotypes, while a second wave expanding from day 15 to 37 was biased towards CD4+. Contracting CD4+ clones were located mainly in the CM and EM memory subsets, whereas CD8+ clones were found to be enriched in EMRA. The study covered only a couple of mild cases, and larger cohorts including severe cases with pre-infection samples were considered necessary.

Sequenced sample: PBMCs or a T cell subset sorted from them (not recorded which). This clonotype was sampled from a man aged 18-30 years who had mild COVID-19 (a few samples of this study predate the infection). The sample titles of this study are shuffled in the database, so cell type and time point are left out; the donor was told from shared clones. The sequence is built from TRBV6-5 and TRBJ1-1, and the D gene may be TRBD1, 6 bases matching. The nucleotide sequence reads TGTGCCAGCACGGGCCCCCGGGGGCCTAACACTGAAGCTTTCTTT. It translates to CASTGPRGPNTEAFF.